This T cell receptor (beta chain) was sequenced during a study of Ad26.COV2.S vaccination and SARS-CoV-2 variants. The germline V gene encodes CDR1 SGHKS and CDR2 YYEKEE (reference sequence). This CDR3 is built from 15 residues. V was cut by 2 bases and J by 8 bases, with 16 bases left in between. Treatment given: about 20 received Ad26.COV2.S at low or high dose, single or two shots; about 5 received placebo; per-sample allocation not given. Sampling occurred on day 63 after the first vaccine or placebo injection. Vaccine was an Ad26 vector expressing Wuhan-strain SARS-CoV-2 spike. Data came from immunoSEQ multiplex PCR; TCRdb stores just in-frame clones and leaves some out. The top ten hold approximately 5.9% of the sample, which has around 300,000 clones, about 87% seen once.

This chain uses TRBV5-5 with TRBJ1-4, with a tentative D call TRBD1 (5 bases). The source material was peripheral blood, sampled in a trial of Ad26.COV2.S vaccine versus placebo. This receptor was obtained from a person aged 18-60 years who received the Ad26.COV2.S COVID-19 vaccine or a placebo. The CDR3 nucleotides are TGTGCCAGCAGCTTATCGAGGGGAAGTGGCGAAAAACTGTTTTTT. Translation gives CASSLSRGSGEKLFF.